The 9 T cell receptor beta chains presented below share a single source sample, sequenced in a study of T cells in Graves' hyperthyroidism and ophthalmopathy. RNA transcripts served as the template for amplifying TCR beta CDR3 regions. The TCR CDR3 first-round RT-PCR relied on the HTBI primer set. TCRdb ran MiXCR on the multiplex PCR reads and lists one entry per CDR3 protein. The data show roughly 600,000 distinct CDR3 sequences, about 14% seen once. Specimen: blood. The receptors derive from a woman aged 45 to 65 with Graves' ophthalmopathy.

In this sample, this clonotype turned up many times. This chain connects TRBV2 to TRBJ2-1; 8 positions agree with TRBD2. This CDR3 comprises 13 residues. The germline gives CDR1 SNHLY, CDR2 FYNNEI. Unmatched junction bases numbered 6, after V lost 6 bases and J lost 8 bases. This CDR3 reads CASSGTSYDEQFF. The CDR3 DNA follows: TGTGCCAGCAGCGGGACTAGTTACGATGAGCAGTTCTTC.

This clonotype was counted only a few times. This chain uses TRBV28 with TRBJ2-3; 10 bases match TRBD1. The CDR3 is made up of 14 amino acids. V was pared by 7 bases and J by 4 bases, with 5 bases of the junction left unmatched. The germline CDR1 and CDR2 sequences are MDHEN and SYDVKM. As DNA, the CDR3 is TGTGCCAGCATTGCGGGACAGGGGCCAGATACGCAGTATTTT. Translated: CASIAGQGPDTQYF.

The table lists this clonotype with many counts. This chain uses TRBV28 with TRBJ2-7, with unresolved D. This CDR3 spans 12 amino acids. The germline V gene has CDR1 MDHEN and CDR2 SYDVKM. V was clipped by 6 bases and J by 2 bases, with 8 bases between them. The CDR3 DNA follows: TGTGCCAGCAGGCCCACAACCTACGAGCAGTACTTC. It is translated as CASRPTTYEQYF.

This clonotype was counted a few times. This rearrangement joins TRBV7-3 to TRBJ2-1, with TRBD2 identical over 9 bases. The CDR3 sequence is 15 residues long. With V trimmed by 6 bases and J by 9 bases, 12 bases remained unmatched. CDR1 is SGHTA and CDR2 is FQGTGA in the germline V gene. The CDR3 is CASSPSGTSFGEQFF. CDR3 nucleotides: TGTGCCAGCAGTCCTAGCGGGACGTCCTTTGGTGAGCAGTTCTTC.

This clonotype showed up just a few times. Germline is not matched at one junction end, which may reflect a read error. This rearrangement joins TRBV7-2 to TRBJ2-1; weak D call: TRBD2 (5 bases). Germline lookup yields CDR1 SGHTA and CDR2 FQGNSA. This CDR3 has 14 residues. The CDR3 bases are TGTGCCGGCAGCTTAGCGACGTTCCGCAATGAGCAGTTCTTC. Protein: CAGSLATFRNEQFF.

This clonotype was seen at least ten times. V is TRBV5-1 and J is TRBJ2-7; possibly TRBD1 for D (6 bases). The CDR3 is 17 residues long. Looked up from germline, CDR1 is SGHRS and CDR2 is YFSETQ. Trimming left V 0 bases short and J 2 bases short, with 18 bases between. This CDR3 is CASSLADRIGLTYEQYF. Here the CDR3 DNA reads TGCGCCAGCAGCTTGGCCGACAGGATCGGATTGACCTACGAGCAGTACTTC.

This clonotype was counted at least ten times. This chain links TRBV24-1 with TRBJ2-7; 9 nucleotides agree with TRBD1. J lost 2 bases, V lost 5 bases, and 6 bases had no gene match. This CDR3 has 15 residues. The germline V gene encodes CDR1 KGHDR and CDR2 SFDVKD. CDR3 DNA sequence: TGTGCCACCAGTGTTGGGACAGGGAAACCCTACGAGCAGTACTTC. Amino acid sequence: CATSVGTGKPYEQYF.

The CDR3 loop is CATFDRGKNIQYF. CDR3 DNA: TGTGCCACATTCGACAGGGGTAAAAACATTCAGTACTTC. The rearrangement joins TRBV19 to TRBJ2-4; TRBD1 agrees at 8 bases. This CDR3 contains 13 residues. Per germline, CDR1 LNHDA and CDR2 SQIVND (reference sequence). The trim removed 10 bases at V and 4 bases at J, leaving 6 bases unmatched.

The sample holds many counts of this clonotype. The rearrangement uses TRBV2 and TRBJ1-5; D possibly corresponds to TRBD1 (6 bases). Deletions cut 6 bases from V and 0 bases from J, with 12 bases between. CDR3 length equals 15 residues. CDR1 and CDR2 (germline): SNHLY, FYNNEI. DNA of the CDR3: TGTGCCAGCAGGTCAGGGGCGGATAGCAATCAGCCCCAGCATTTT. It is translated as CASRSGADSNQPQHF.